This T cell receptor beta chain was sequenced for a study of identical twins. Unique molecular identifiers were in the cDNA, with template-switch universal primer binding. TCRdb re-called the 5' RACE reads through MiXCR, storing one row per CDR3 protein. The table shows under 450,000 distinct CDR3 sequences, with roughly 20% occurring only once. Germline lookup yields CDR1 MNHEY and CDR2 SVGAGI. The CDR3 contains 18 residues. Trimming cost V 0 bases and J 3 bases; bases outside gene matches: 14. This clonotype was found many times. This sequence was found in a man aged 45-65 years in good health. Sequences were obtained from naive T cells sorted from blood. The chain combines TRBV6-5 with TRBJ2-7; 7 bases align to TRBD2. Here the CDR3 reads CASSYSKSSSGVGYEQYF. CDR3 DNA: TGTGCCAGCAGTTACTCGAAATCGTCCAGCGGGGTCGGCTACGAGCAGTACTTC.